The sequence of this TCR beta chain was determined in a study of metastatic and nonmetastatic thyroid tumors. Study-wide context: Repertoires were compared across blood and tumor or nodule tissue from malignant and benign thyroid patients.

As handled by the study authors: Differences in CDR3 between clinicopathological groups were drawn on to build a classifier intended to discriminate distant-metastatic papillary thyroid cancer patients. TCRdb re-called clones from the PCR reads using MiXCR. Clone size and V and J calls follow TCRdb, not the original study. Found here are approximately 28,000 clones, approximately 20% of them singletons; the top ten hold 20% to 25%. Study results and caveats: A significant increase in TCR beta diversity was reportedly seen in malignant thyroid tumors relative to benign nodules, in blood and tumor.

CDR3 size: 15 residues. Per germline, CDR1 SGHVS and CDR2 FQNEAQ. V lost 5 bases and J lost 5, with 15 bases in between. Not a single patient had been given any form of treatment at any point before undergoing thyroid surgery. This clone was observed many times. The antigen is not known. The sequencing input was blood. The origin of this receptor is a female donor with papillary thyroid cancer or a benign thyroid nodule (not recorded which). Some clones in this sample may be carry-over from other donors' samples. The genes are TRBV7-8 and TRBJ2-2; D gene unclear. In DNA, the CDR3 is TGTGCCAGCAGCCCCCAAGGGTTGGGGACCGGGGAGCTGTTTTTT. It specifies CASSPQGLGTGELFF.